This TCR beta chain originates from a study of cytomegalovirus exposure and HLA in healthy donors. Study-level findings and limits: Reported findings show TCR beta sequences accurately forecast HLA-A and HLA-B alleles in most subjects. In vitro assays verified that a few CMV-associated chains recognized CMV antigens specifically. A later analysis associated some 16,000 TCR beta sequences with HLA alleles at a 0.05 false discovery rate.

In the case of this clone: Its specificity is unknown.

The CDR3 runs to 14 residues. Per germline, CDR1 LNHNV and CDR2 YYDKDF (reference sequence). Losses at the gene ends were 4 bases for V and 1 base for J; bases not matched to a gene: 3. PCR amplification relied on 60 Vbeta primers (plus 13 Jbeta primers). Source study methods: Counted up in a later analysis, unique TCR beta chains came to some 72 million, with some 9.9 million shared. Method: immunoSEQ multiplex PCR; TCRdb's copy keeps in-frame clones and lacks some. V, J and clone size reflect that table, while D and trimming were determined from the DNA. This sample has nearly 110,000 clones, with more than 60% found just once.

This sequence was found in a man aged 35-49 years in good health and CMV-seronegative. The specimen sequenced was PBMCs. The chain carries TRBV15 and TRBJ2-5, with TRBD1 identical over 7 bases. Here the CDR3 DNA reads TGTGCCACCAGCAAGGGACAGTTCCAAGAGACCCAGTACTTC. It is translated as CATSKGQFQETQYF. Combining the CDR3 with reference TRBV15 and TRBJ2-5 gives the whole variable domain DAMVIQNPRYQVTQFGKPVTLSCSQTLNHNVMYWYQQKSSQAPKLLFHYYDKDFNNEADTPDNFQSRRPNTSFCFLDIRSPGLGDTAMYLCATSKGQFQETQYFGPGTRLLVL.